The 30 T cell receptor beta chains presented below share a single source sample, sequenced in a study of regulatory T cells in long-lasting Graves disease. Time point meaning: newly diagnosed GD, antithyroid drugs for less than 3 months. After RNA was extracted from PBMCs, the TCR library was made from it. Library construction for TCR beta used iRepertoire HTBI primers and Arm-PCR of CDR3 regions. TCRdb processed the multiplex PCR reads anew with MiXCR; each CDR3 protein has one entry. Among over 500,000 distinct CDR3 sequences, about 16% were seen once, and the ten largest hold more than 10%. The same data also contributed to another study, on T cells in Graves' hyperthyroidism and ophthalmopathy.

The sequenced sample was peripheral blood mononuclear cells (PBMCs), obtained at new diagnosis, from a patient treated with antithyroid drugs. The receptors come from a man between 18 and 35 years old with Graves disease.

As to this clonotype: A single base separates this from a much larger clone, so it may be a read error. The CDR3 does not end in the conserved phenylalanine or tryptophan, so this is likely a read error. The chain employs TRBV28 and TRBJ2-7; 9 bases are a match to TRBD2. Germline CDR1 reads MDHEN; CDR2 reads SYDVKM. Trimming removed 7 bases from V and 0 bases from J; junction bases left unmatched: 1. The CDR3 extends over 13 amino acids. CDR3 DNA sequence: TGTGCCAGCACAGCGGGGGGCTCCTACGAGCAGTACTCC. Protein: CASTAGGSYEQYS.

The table lists this clonotype with many counts. This chain links TRBV30 with TRBJ2-1; D not certain. The ends were cut back, 1 base at V and 4 bases at J, with 8 bases in the middle. This CDR3 spans 13 amino acids. Germline V gives CDR1 GTSNPN, CDR2 SVGIG (reference sequence). CDR3 residues: CAWSATSYNEQFF. DNA for the CDR3: TGTGCCTGGAGTGCGACATCTTACAATGAGCAGTTCTTC. The full variable domain, in which reference TRBV30 and TRBJ2-1 provide the parts outside the CDR3, is SQTIHQWPATLVQPVGSPLSLECTVEGTSNPNLYWYRQAAGRGLQLLFYSVGIGQISSEVPQNLSASRPQDRQFILSSKKLLLSDSGFYLCAWSATSYNEQFFGPGTRLTVL.

This clonotype appeared many times. The genes are TRBV12-5 and TRBJ2-3, with 7 bases aligning to TRBD2. Trimming removed 4 bases from V and 5 bases from J; junction bases left unmatched: 9. The CDR3 is 15 amino acids. The germline gives CDR1 LGHNT, CDR2 FRNRAP. CDR3 DNA sequence: TGTGCTAGTGGTTCGTCACTTGGACTAGGAGATACGCAGTATTTT. Amino acid sequence: CASGSSLGLGDTQYF.

The gene calls are TRBV30 and TRBJ2-7; TRBD1 matches 9 bases. The V and J ends lost 4 bases and 4 bases, in that order; junction bases with no gene match: 5. The CDR3 has 13 residues. The germline CDR1 and CDR2 sequences are GTSNPN and SVGIG (reference sequence). CDR3 amino acids: CAWTGQGKYEQYF. The DNA of the CDR3 is TGTGCCTGGACGGGACAGGGAAAGTACGAGCAGTACTTC.

This clonotype was recorded at least ten times. The V and J genes are TRBV7-2 and TRBJ2-1; maybe TRBD2 (6 bases). There are 14 residues in the CDR3. The germline V and J ends were trimmed by 2 bases and 8 bases, with 13 bases remaining between them. Germline CDR1 SGHTA, CDR2 FQGNSA. CDR3 in amino acids: CASSLTLATDEQFF. The CDR3 DNA reads as TGTGCCAGCAGCTTAACTCTAGCGACCGATGAGCAGTTCTTC.

V gene TRBV27 combines with J gene TRBJ2-7, with 10 bases that match TRBD2. V lost 6 bases, J lost 6 bases, and 11 bases stayed unmatched. CDR1 and CDR2 from the germline V gene are MNHEY and SMNVEV (reference sequence). This CDR3 has 15 residues. The CDR3 DNA reads TGTGCCAGCAGCCCACAGGCTAGCGGGAGTCCCGAGCAGTACTTC. Encoded protein: CASSPQASGSPEQYF.

This clonotype was counted ten times or more. CDR3 sequence reads: CASTPGTSGNEQFF. CDR3 DNA sequence: TGCGCCAGCACCCCCGGGACTAGCGGCAATGAGCAGTTCTTC. V gene TRBV5-1 combines with J gene TRBJ2-1; TRBD2 matches 11 bases. V trimming: 6 bases; J trimming: 6 bases; junction bases outside the gene matches: 5. The CDR3 loop spans 14 amino acids. Germline CDR1 SGHRS, CDR2 YFSETQ.

This clonotype was seen repeatedly, ten times or more. CDR3 nucleotide sequence: TGTGCCAGCAGCTTAACGGGCGGGGAGCTGTTTTTT. Amino acids: CASSLTGGELFF. V gene TRBV9 combines with J gene TRBJ2-2; D is unclear. Germline assignment: CDR1 SGDLS and CDR2 YYNGEE. The CDR3 is 12 amino acids. The ends were cut back, 4 bases at V and 7 bases at J, with 8 bases in the middle.

This clonotype was recorded many times. The chain links TRBV20-1 to TRBJ2-1; D may correspond to TRBD1 or TRBD2 (5 bases each). This CDR3 contains 16 residues. V shed 0 bases and J shed 4 bases, with 16 bases lying between them. Germline V gene lookup returns CDR1 DFQATT and CDR2 SNEGSKA (reference sequence). CDR3 protein: CSARDLPGRIYNEQFF. CDR3 in DNA: TGCAGTGCTAGAGATCTACCGGGACGCATTTACAATGAGCAGTTCTTC.

This chain connects TRBV29-1 to TRBJ1-5; D may be TRBD1 (6 bases). Per the germline V gene, CDR1 is SQVTM and CDR2 is ANQGSEA. The V end was cut by 1 base, the J end by 11 bases, with 21 bases between. CDR3 length: 15 amino acids. CDR3 amino acids: CSVEGGPGPRGTQHF. The CDR3 nucleotides read TGCAGCGTTGAAGGGGGGCCGGGGCCCAGAGGAACCCAGCATTTT.

V gene TRBV7-3 combines with J gene TRBJ2-3, with 8 bases aligning to TRBD1. Trimming cost V 5 bases and J 2 bases; bases outside gene matches: 6. Germline CDR1 is SGHTA and CDR2 is FQGTGA. CDR3 length: 15 residues. CDR3 loop: CASSPRTGPTDTQYF. The DNA for the CDR3 is TGTGCCAGCAGCCCGAGGACAGGGCCCACAGATACGCAGTATTTT.

At least ten counts were recorded for this clonotype. This chain uses TRBV7-3 with TRBJ2-1; 9 positions match TRBD2. Germline V CDR1 and CDR2: SGHTA, FQGTGA. This CDR3 spans 15 amino acids. The V gene end was trimmed by 4 bases and the J gene end by 7 bases; junction bases not matched to a gene: 8. The CDR3 nucleotides read TGTGCCAGCAGCTCGTTAGCGGGGGCGCGTAATGAGCAGTTCTTC. Amino acid sequence: CASSSLAGARNEQFF.

In its sample, this clonotype was seen many times. This rearrangement joins TRBV7-9 to TRBJ2-7, with 11 bases lining up with TRBD2. Germline V CDR1 and CDR2: SEHNR, FQNEAQ (reference sequence). V was pared by 6 bases and J by 6 bases, with 7 bases of the junction left unmatched. This CDR3 region has 14 residues. The CDR3 DNA sequence: TGTGCCAGCAGTACCGGGACTAGCGGTGGCGAGCAGTACTTC. Protein product: CASSTGTSGGEQYF. Full variable domain (outside the CDR3, taken from reference TRBV7-9 and TRBJ2-7): DTGVSQNPRHKITKRGQNVTFRCDPISEHNRLYWYRQTLGQGPEFLTYFQNEAQLEKSRLLSDRFSAERPKGSFSTLEIQRTEQGDSAMYLCASSTGTSGGEQYFGPGTRLTVT.

At least ten counts were recorded for this clonotype. V and J are TRBV2 and TRBJ2-4, with D uncertain. Between the trimmed V and J ends, which lost 6 bases and 4 bases, there was a span of 13 bases. Per the germline V gene, CDR1 is SNHLY and CDR2 is FYNNEI. The CDR3 spans 14 residues. The CDR3 coding sequence is TGTGCCAGCAGCGACCGAATAGCTAAAAACATTCAGTACTTC. Protein product: CASSDRIAKNIQYF. Full variable domain (remainder filled in from reference TRBV2 and TRBJ2-4): EPEVTQTPSHQVTQMGQEVILRCVPISNHLYFYWYRQILGQKVEFLVSFYNNEISEKSEIFDDQFSVERPDGSNFTLKIRSTKLEDSAMYFCASSDRIAKNIQYFGAGTRLSVL.

J is TRBJ2-3 and V is TRBV20-1; 7 positions match TRBD2. CDR1 and CDR2 from the germline V gene are DFQATT and SNEGSKA (reference sequence). The CDR3 length is 16 residues. V gave up 0 bases and J gave up 3 bases; unmatched junction bases: 9. CDR3 protein: CSAREYREEWTDTQYF. CDR3 DNA sequence: TGCAGTGCTAGAGAGTACCGGGAGGAGTGGACAGATACGCAGTATTTT.

This clonotype was seen ten or more times. V gene TRBV5-1 combines with J gene TRBJ2-6; D possibly corresponds to TRBD1 (6 bases). V lost 1 base and J lost 0, with 11 bases in between. CDR3 length: 17 residues. Germline V gene lookup returns CDR1 SGHRS and CDR2 YFSETQ. In DNA form, the CDR3 reads TGCGCCAGCAGCTTGTCCAACAGGGCCTCTGGGGCCAACGTCCTGACTTTC. Protein sequence: CASSLSNRASGANVLTF.

This clonotype was picked up one time. The rearrangement links TRBV20-1 to TRBJ2-4; D may be TRBD2 (7 bases). Germline V gene data show CDR1 as DFQATT and CDR2 as SNEGSKA (reference sequence). The CDR3 spans 14 residues. The V and J ends lost 5 bases and 0 bases respectively, with 11 bases between them. DNA for the CDR3: TGCAGTGCTCGAGGGGGGGTAGCCAAAAACATTCAGTACTTC. As protein: CSARGGVAKNIQYF.

This clonotype has ten or more counts. V is TRBV10-3 and J is TRBJ2-3, with 8 bases aligning to TRBD2. The CDR3 contains 15 residues. V was clipped by 3 bases and J by 9 bases; unmatched bases: 11. Germline loops: CDR1 ENHRY, CDR2 SYGVKD. CDR3 region: CAISESQASGRTQYF. DNA for the CDR3: TGTGCCATCAGTGAATCTCAGGCTAGCGGGCGCACGCAGTATTTT.

In regard to this clonotype: A read error may produce the germline difference seen at one junction end. This chain joins TRBV5-1 and TRBJ2-2; 7 bases are a match to TRBD1. Germline values: CDR1 SGHRS, CDR2 YFSETQ. The CDR3 loop spans 16 amino acids. CDR3 in amino acids: CASSSRDRDSTGELFF. The CDR3, as DNA: TGTGCCAGCAGCTCCAGAGACAGGGACAGCACCGGGGAGCTGTTTTTT.

This clonotype was seen many times. This rearrangement joins TRBV2 to TRBJ2-1; tentatively, D is TRBD1 or TRBD2 (5 bases each). This CDR3 has 14 residues. Trimming took 4 bases from V and 7 from J, leaving 14 bases between them. From germline, CDR1 is SNHLY and CDR2 FYNNEI. The CDR3: CASSGRRGGNEQFF. DNA of the CDR3: TGTGCCAGCAGTGGACGTAGGGGCGGGAATGAGCAGTTCTTC.

This clonotype has only a few counts. The V and J genes are TRBV27 and TRBJ2-7; D tentatively reads TRBD1 or TRBD2 (7 bases each). Trimming cost V 5 bases and J 8 bases, with 22 bases left between them. The germline V gene has CDR1 MNHEY and CDR2 SMNVEV (reference sequence). The CDR3 loop spans 15 amino acids. DNA of the CDR3: TGTGCCAGCAGTCGTATAGCGGGCAGGGGGGGCCAGCAGTACTTC. Translated, it gives CASSRIAGRGGQQYF.

The chain employs TRBV9 and TRBJ2-2; 9 nucleotides line up with TRBD1. J was trimmed by 6 bases and V by 0 bases; bases with no gene match: 3. Per germline, CDR1 SGDLS and CDR2 YYNGEE. The CDR3 is 15 residues long. In nucleotides, the CDR3 is TGTGCCAGCAGCGTAGGGGACAGGGCCGCCGGGGAGCTGTTTTTT. This codes for CASSVGDRAAGELFF.

The chain joins TRBV28 to TRBJ2-1, with unresolved D. The CDR3 spans 14 residues. Germline-derived CDR1 and CDR2 are MDHEN and SYDVKM. V lost 3 bases, J lost 6 bases, and 12 bases lay in between. The CDR3 sequence: CASSLVELSNEQFF. The DNA for the CDR3 is TGTGCCAGCAGTTTGGTAGAGTTATCCAATGAGCAGTTCTTC.

This clonotype was observed at least ten times. J is TRBJ2-7 and V is TRBV28; 10 bases are shared with TRBD1. The CDR3 is 14 amino acids. Per germline, CDR1 MDHEN and CDR2 SYDVKM. V was pared by 3 bases and J by 7 bases, with 6 bases of the junction left unmatched. The CDR3 reads CASSFDRGREEQYF. The CDR3 DNA follows: TGTGCCAGCAGTTTCGACAGGGGGCGGGAAGAGCAGTACTTC.

This clonotype has ten or more counts. The V gene is TRBV5-1, the J gene TRBJ2-7; 8 bases align to TRBD1. The junction had 9 bases not matched to a gene; V was cut back by 0 bases and J by 7 bases. Germline values: CDR1 SGHRS, CDR2 YFSETQ. This CDR3 contains 15 residues. Here the CDR3 DNA reads TGCGCCAGCAGCTTGGCGTCAGGGGGCGCTTGGGAGCAGTACTTC. It specifies CASSLASGGAWEQYF.

There are many counts of this clonotype. CDR3 nucleotides: TGTGCCAGCACGTCTCTTCGCGGGACGTTGGATATCTGGAGCAATCAGCCCCAGCATTTT. Protein sequence: CASTSLRGTLDIWSNQPQHF. The V call is TRBV28, the J call TRBJ1-5; D might be TRBD1 (5 bases). V lost 7 bases and J lost 1, with 29 bases in between. The CDR3 totals 20 residues. Germline V gene data show CDR1 as MDHEN and CDR2 as SYDVKM.

The chain is built from TRBV6-5 and TRBJ2-1, with a possible D match to TRBD1 (6 bases). The V gene's germline CDR1 is MNHEY and CDR2 SVGAGI. The length of the CDR3 is 14 residues. V was clipped by 0 bases and J by 15 bases, with 18 bases between them. CDR3 in amino acids: CASSYSGNRVGWFF. DNA of the CDR3: TGTGCCAGCAGTTACTCGGGGAACAGGGTAGGTTGGTTCTTC.

The chain uses TRBV28 and TRBJ2-3; a possible D gene is TRBD2 (5 bases). The end of the DNA is better explained by TRBJ2-7, so the J call may be wrong. CDR3 length equals 15 residues. Per germline, CDR1 MDHEN and CDR2 SYDVKM. CDR3 region: CASSVEGDNSYEQYF. In DNA form, the CDR3 reads TGTGCCAGCAGCGTAGAGGGAGACAACTCCTACGAGCAGTACTTC.

This clonotype was observed at least ten times. The chain is built from TRBV20-1 and TRBJ2-7; 7 bases agree with TRBD2. The CDR3 sequence is 13 residues long. V dropped 6 bases and J dropped 4; count of bases not matched to a gene: 9. Germline assignment: CDR1 DFQATT and CDR2 SNEGSKA (reference sequence). CDR3 region: CSARGASGYEQYF. In nucleotides, the CDR3 is TGCAGTGCAAGGGGAGCTAGCGGATACGAGCAGTACTTC.

The table lists this clonotype with a few counts. V usage is TRBV5-5 and J usage is TRBJ2-5; the match to TRBD2 covers 14 bases. The CDR3 runs 17 residues. CDR1 and CDR2 from the germline V gene are SGHKS and YYEKEE (reference sequence). V lost 4 bases and J lost 2; bases outside the gene matches: 7. For the CDR3, the DNA is TGTGCCAGCAGCCTCGGACTAGCGGGAGGTCGTCAAGAGACCCAGTACTTC. Protein product: CASSLGLAGGRQETQYF.